This section outlines one T cell receptor beta chain sequence together with its context. The data were taken from a study of blood T cell repertoires in COVID-19. Study overall: The United States, Italy and Spain supplied acute and convalescent COVID-19 samples. The cDNA or gDNA used as material had been derived from T cells, B-cell-depleted T cells, or PBMCs.

Methods used by the authors: Nucleated cell counts were estimated from reference gene primer amplification. Clones were read by immunoSEQ multiplex PCR, and TCRdb kept only the in-frame ones, dropping some. That table furnishes V, J and clone size, whereas the DNA furnished D and trimming. The sample lists approximately 94,000 clones, more than 75% occurring once. Germline assignment: CDR1 SGHTA and CDR2 FQGNSA. The CDR3 totals 15 residues. Trimming took off 7 bases at V and 5 bases at J, with 20 bases between the two ends. The V call is TRBV7-2, the J call TRBJ2-5; possibly TRBD1 for D (6 bases). The sequence was collected from a woman older than 75 with active COVID-19. The sequencing sample was made of peripheral blood. The CDR3 protein is CASTYQGSQWETQYF. The CDR3 DNA reads as TGTGCCAGCACCTACCAGGGGTCTCAGTGGGAGACCCAGTACTTC.